This TCR beta chain was observed in a study of blood T cell repertoires in COVID-19 (dated by TCRdb to between 2020 and 2021). For context, the study as a whole: The collaborator samples originated in the United States, Italy and Spain and spanned the acute and convalescent phases of COVID-19. The prospective study material was composed of cDNA or gDNA derived from T cells, B-cell-depleted T cells, or PBMCs. The samples were drawn from two sources: the first 160 participants of the ongoing ImmuneRACE study, and fewer than 1,500 subjects contributed by 6 global collaborators. A de-identified subject ID, COVID-19 status, age in years and sex were almost always included in the sample metadata. The repertoires were released in a freely available public database intended as a resource for research on the immune response to SARS-CoV-2. Deeply sampled blood TCRbeta repertoires from subjects exposed to, actively infected with, or recovered from COVID-19 were included in the dataset. Where HLA class I and class II types were available, the types were taken from metadata supplied by the sample provider, not from assay-based typing.

TCRbeta CDR3 regions were amplified from genomic DNA using the immunoSEQ Assay, a bias-controlled multiplex PCR. For the original study's pipeline: The number of nucleated cells in each sample was estimated by amplification of reference gene primers within the assay. To quantify the absolute abundance of each unique TCRbeta CDR3 rearrangement, sequence reads were collapsed and filtered. For each sample, productive Simpson clonality was calculated by taking the square root of Simpson's diversity index across productive rearrangements. TCRdb holds this immuneACCESS table with in-frame rearrangements only. Some clones are missing; in checked studies, unresolved V genes explain under half, and the rest has no known cause. V and J calls and clone size are those listed in that table; D and trimming were worked out from the DNA. For this sample there are roughly 200,000 clones; approximately 83% appear just once. Of the sample, 1.5% is held by the ten largest clones.

Each collaborating institution followed its own protocols to collect whole blood in K2EDTA tubes. For TCRbeta analysis, collaborators shipped samples in one of three forms: frozen whole blood, isolated PBMCs, or DNA extracted from either of those sample types. Paper-wide results and their limitations: The quantity of clinical and demographic metadata differed by source and by participant and was supplied without curation.

About this clone itself: Its specific antigen is unknown. Base qualities are not provided; no much larger clone lies one nucleotide away.

V drops 7 bases and J drops 5 bases, leaving 11 bases in between. CDR1 and CDR2 are drawn from the germline V gene (reference sequence): MNHNY, SVGAGI. The CDR3 holds 12 amino acids from the cysteine to the phenylalanine. Only the CDR3 region is kept as DNA, spanning 36 bases read in frame from base 1. The chain joins TRBV6-6 to TRBJ1-2, with a weak D call of TRBD1 (6 bases match). The sample comprised peripheral blood. The clonotype was recovered from a human donor in a cohort sampled during active COVID-19. The CDR3 region: CASTKDSYGYTF. The sequenced DNA is TGTGCCAGCACCAAGGACAGTTATGGCTACACCTTC.